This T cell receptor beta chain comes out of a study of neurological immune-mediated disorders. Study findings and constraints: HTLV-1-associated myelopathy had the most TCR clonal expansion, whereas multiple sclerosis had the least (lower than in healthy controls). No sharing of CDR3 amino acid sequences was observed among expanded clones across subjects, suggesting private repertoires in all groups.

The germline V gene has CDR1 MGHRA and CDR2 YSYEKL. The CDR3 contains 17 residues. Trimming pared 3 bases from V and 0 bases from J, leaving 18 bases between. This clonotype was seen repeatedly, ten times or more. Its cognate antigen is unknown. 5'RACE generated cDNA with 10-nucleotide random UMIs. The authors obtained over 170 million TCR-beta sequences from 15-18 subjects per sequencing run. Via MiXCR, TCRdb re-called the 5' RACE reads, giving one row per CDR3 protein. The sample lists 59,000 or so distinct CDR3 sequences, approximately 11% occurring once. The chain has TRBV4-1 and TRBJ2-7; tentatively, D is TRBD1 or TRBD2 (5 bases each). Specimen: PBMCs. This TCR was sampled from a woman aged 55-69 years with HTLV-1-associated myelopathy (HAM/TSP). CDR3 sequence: CASSHATGTGRSYEQYF. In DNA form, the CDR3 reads TGCGCCAGCAGCCATGCGACCGGGACGGGACGCTCCTACGAGCAGTACTTC.